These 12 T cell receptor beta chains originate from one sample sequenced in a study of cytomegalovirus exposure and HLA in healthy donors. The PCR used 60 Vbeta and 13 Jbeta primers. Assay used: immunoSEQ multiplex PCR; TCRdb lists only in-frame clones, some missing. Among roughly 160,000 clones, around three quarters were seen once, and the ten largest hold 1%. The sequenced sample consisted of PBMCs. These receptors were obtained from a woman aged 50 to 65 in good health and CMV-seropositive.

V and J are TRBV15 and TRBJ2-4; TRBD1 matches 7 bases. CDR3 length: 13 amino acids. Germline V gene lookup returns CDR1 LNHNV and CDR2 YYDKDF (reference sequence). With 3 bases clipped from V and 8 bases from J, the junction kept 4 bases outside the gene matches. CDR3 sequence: CATSSRQGDIQYF. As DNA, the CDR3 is TGTGCCACCAGCAGTAGACAGGGTGACATTCAGTACTTC.

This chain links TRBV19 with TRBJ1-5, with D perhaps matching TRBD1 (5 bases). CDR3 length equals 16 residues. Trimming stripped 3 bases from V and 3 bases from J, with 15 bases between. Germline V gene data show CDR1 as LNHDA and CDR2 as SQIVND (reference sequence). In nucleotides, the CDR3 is TGTGCCAGTAGTATTGAAACAGGCCGTTACAATCAGCCCCAGCATTTT. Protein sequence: CASSIETGRYNQPQHF.

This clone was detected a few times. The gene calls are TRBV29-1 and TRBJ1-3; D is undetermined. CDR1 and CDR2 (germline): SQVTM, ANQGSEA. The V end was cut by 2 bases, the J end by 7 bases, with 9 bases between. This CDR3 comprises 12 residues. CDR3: CSVEHGGNTIYF. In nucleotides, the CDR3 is TGCAGCGTTGAACACGGAGGGAACACCATATATTTT.

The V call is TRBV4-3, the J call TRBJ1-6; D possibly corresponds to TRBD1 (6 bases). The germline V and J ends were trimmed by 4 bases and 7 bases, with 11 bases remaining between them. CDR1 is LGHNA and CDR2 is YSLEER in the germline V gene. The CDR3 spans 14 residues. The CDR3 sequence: CASSLWTANSPLHF. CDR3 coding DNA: TGCGCCAGCAGCCTCTGGACAGCCAATTCACCCCTCCACTTT.

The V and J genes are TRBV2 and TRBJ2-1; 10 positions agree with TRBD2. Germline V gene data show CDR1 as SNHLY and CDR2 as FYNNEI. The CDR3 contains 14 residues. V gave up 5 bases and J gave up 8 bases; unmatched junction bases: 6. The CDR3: CASSQREGRDEQFF. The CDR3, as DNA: TGTGCCAGCAGTCAGCGGGAGGGCCGGGATGAGCAGTTCTTC.

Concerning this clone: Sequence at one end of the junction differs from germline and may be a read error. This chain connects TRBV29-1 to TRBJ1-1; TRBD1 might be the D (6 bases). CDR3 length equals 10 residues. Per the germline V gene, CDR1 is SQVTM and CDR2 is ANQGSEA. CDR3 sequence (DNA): TGCAGCGTTCAAGACAGGCAAGCTTTCTTT. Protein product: CSVQDRQAFF. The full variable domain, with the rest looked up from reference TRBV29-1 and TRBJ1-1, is SAVISQKPSRDICQRGTSLTIQCQVDSQVTMMFWYRQQPGQSLTLIATANQGSEATYESGFVIDKFPISRPNLTFSTLTVSNMSPEDSSIYLCSVQDRQAFFGQGTRLTVV.

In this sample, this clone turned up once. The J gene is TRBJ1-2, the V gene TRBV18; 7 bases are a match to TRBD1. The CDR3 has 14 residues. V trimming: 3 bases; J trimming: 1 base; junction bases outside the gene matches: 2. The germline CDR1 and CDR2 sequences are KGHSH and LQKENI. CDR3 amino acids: CASSPQGDNYGYTF. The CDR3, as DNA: TGTGCCAGCTCACCCCAGGGGGATAACTATGGCTACACCTTC.

CDR3 sequence (DNA): TGTGCCAGCAGCTTGAATAGCGGGAGAATGGAGACCCAGTACTTC. Protein sequence: CASSLNSGRMETQYF. This chain links TRBV11-2 with TRBJ2-5, with 9 positions matching TRBD2. With 3 bases clipped from V and 5 bases from J, the junction kept 7 bases outside the gene matches. The germline CDR1 and CDR2 sequences are SGHAT and FQNNGV. This CDR3 contains 15 residues.

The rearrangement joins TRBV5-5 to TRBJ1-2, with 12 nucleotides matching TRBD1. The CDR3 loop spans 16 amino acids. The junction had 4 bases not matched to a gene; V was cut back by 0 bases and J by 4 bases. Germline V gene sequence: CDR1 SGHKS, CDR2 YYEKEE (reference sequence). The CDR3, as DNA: TGTGCCAGCAGCTTGGGGGGGACAGGGGGCATCTATGGCTACACCTTC. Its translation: CASSLGGTGGIYGYTF.

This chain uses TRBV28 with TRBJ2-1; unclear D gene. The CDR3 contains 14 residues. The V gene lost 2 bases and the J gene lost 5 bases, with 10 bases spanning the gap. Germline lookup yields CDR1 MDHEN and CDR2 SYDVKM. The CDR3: CASSLTLLHNEQFF. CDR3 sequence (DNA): TGTGCCAGCAGTTTAACACTACTCCACAATGAGCAGTTCTTC.

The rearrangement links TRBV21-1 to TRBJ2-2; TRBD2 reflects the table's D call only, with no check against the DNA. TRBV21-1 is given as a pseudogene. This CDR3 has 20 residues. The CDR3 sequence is CASSKKAIPDGSCVTGELFF. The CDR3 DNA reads TGTGCCAGCAGCAAAAAAGCCATCCCTGATGGTAGCTGTGTCACCGGGGAGCTGTTTTTT.

The CDR3: CASSLSGSSTDTQYF. The DNA for the CDR3 is TGTGCCAGCAGTCTTAGCGGATCTAGCACAGATACGCAGTATTTT. The V gene is TRBV9, the J gene TRBJ2-3; possibly TRBD2 for D (6 bases). V was shortened by 5 bases and J by 0 bases, with 13 bases between the two germline ends. Germline V gene lookup returns CDR1 SGDLS and CDR2 YYNGEE. This CDR3 is built from 15 residues. Supplemented by reference TRBV9 and TRBJ2-3, the full variable domain reads DSGVTQTPKHLITATGQRVTLRCSPRSGDLSVYWYQQSLDQGLQFLIQYYNGEERAKGNILERFSAQQFPDLHSELNLSSLELGDSALYFCASSLSGSSTDTQYFGPGTRLTVL.